This T cell receptor beta chain was retrieved from a study of blood T cell repertoires in COVID-19. TCRdb's copy holds only in-frame clones and misses some; the assay was immunoSEQ multiplex PCR. Among some 260,000 clones, more than 75% were seen once, and the ten largest hold just under 1%. The source is a woman between 35 and 50 years old who had recovered from COVID-19. What was sequenced was peripheral blood.

CDR3 DNA: TGTGCCAGCAGCCCCAGCCTAGCGAACTCCTACAATGAGCAGTTCTTC. It is translated as CASSPSLANSYNEQFF. The V call is TRBV7-2, the J call TRBJ2-1; a weak D match, TRBD2 (6 bases). The CDR3 spans 16 residues. Per germline, CDR1 SGHTA and CDR2 FQGNSA. Trimming stripped 5 bases from V and 0 bases from J, with 14 bases between.